This T cell receptor (beta chain) was found in a study of persistence of HIV-infected CD4 T cells. Across the study: The sample holds CD4+ T cells responsive to CMV or HIV-1 Gag. Findings and caveats of the study: Antigen-responding cells were enriched for degenerate expanded CDR3beta sequences. TCR oligoclonality correlated with proviral oligoclonality in the same sorted populations.

An overlapping HIV-1 Gag peptide pool stimulated these cells at 0.95 to 1 ug/peptide/mL. CD40L-negative CD69-negative CD45RO-high memory CD4+ T cells were sorted as populations depleted of antigen-responding cells. Germline V gene lookup returns CDR1 MGHRA and CDR2 YSYEKL. The V gene lost 6 bases and the J gene lost 0 bases, with 11 bases spanning the gap. The CDR3 is 14 residues long. This clone was detected a few times. Its antigen remains unidentified. This was the immunoSEQ version 4 assay in survey mode. Generated by immunoSEQ multiplex PCR, the TCRdb table keeps only in-frame clones and is missing some. The sample lists about 64,000 clones; 70% to 75% were seen once.

The TCR originated in an adult man with HIV who was CMV-seropositive. The sequencing here drew on CD4+ T cells sorted from PBMCs after roughly 17-hour stimulation, taken from a patient who received antiretroviral therapy. V and J are TRBV4-1 and TRBJ1-1; D is unresolved. CDR3 residues: CASRGRTVNTEAFF. The CDR3 DNA reads TGCGCCAGCAGGGGCCGGACGGTGAACACTGAAGCTTTCTTT.